This TCR beta chain was retrieved from a study of shared clonotypes between healthy human individuals. Background on the study: A few men and a couple of women, aged 18 to 49, were donors.

Sorted-subset replicate PCR reactions were performed with around 200 ng DNA, corresponding to roughly 29,000 T cell genomes. Per the original methods: As immunoSEQ supplied junction-only sequences (without quality scores), filtering differed. The protocol was immunoSEQ multiplex PCR, while the TCRdb copy is restricted to in-frame clones and leaves out a portion. That table gives V, J and clone size, and the DNA gave D and trimming. This sample has around 610,000 clones; approximately 96% occur once, and the top ten carry 0.11%. Positive CCR7 selection of CD45RO-negative cells yielded the naive CD8 cells, and terminally differentiated effector memory CD45RA+ cells were excluded. Study donors comprised healthy, HIV-negative adults devoid of recent acute infection or vaccination. Germline loops: CDR1 SGDLS, CDR2 YYNGEE. The CDR3 spans 14 residues. After removal of 4 bases from V and 5 bases from J, the junction contained 5 bases not matched to a gene.

The receptor was isolated from a woman aged 30 to 39 in good health. The specimen sequenced was naive CD8+ T cells sorted from blood. The chain carries TRBV9 and TRBJ2-5; 10 nucleotides match TRBD2. CDR3 in DNA: TGTGCCAGCAGCCCTAGCGGGGGAGGGGAGACCCAGTACTTC. It codes for CASSPSGGGETQYF.